This T cell receptor beta chain appears in the sequencing data of a study of blood T cell repertoires in COVID-19. Across the study: Collection of acute and convalescent COVID-19 samples took place in the United States, Italy and Spain.

With 1 base removed from V and 6 bases from J, the gap between germline ends came to 5 bases. The CDR3 extends over 11 amino acids. Germline assignment: CDR1 GTSNPN and CDR2 SVGIG (reference sequence). Method: immunoSEQ multiplex PCR; TCRdb's copy keeps in-frame clones and lacks some. The profile shows about 230,000 clones, about 87% of them singletons. The sample comprised PBMCs or T cells enriched from blood (not recorded which). This rearrangement joins TRBV30 to TRBJ2-3; D not certain. The TCR comes from a woman aged 25 to 39 who had been exposed to COVID-19. CDR3 sequence: CAWSGSDTQYF. CDR3 DNA sequence: TGTGCCTGGAGTGGGAGTGATACGCAGTATTTT.